The sequence of this T cell receptor (beta chain) was determined in a study of neurological immune-mediated disorders. This clonotype was observed many times. Deletions cut 7 bases from V and 3 bases from J, with 12 bases between. This CDR3 region has 14 residues. From germline, CDR1 is LNHDA and CDR2 SQIVND (reference sequence). One entry per CDR3 protein results from TCRdb running MiXCR on the 5' RACE reads. Of 50,000 or so distinct CDR3 sequences in the sample, about 3% were seen once. The origin of this receptor is a man in his forties or fifties with multiple sclerosis. Sequencing was carried out using PBMCs. The chain uses TRBV19 and TRBJ2-2; maybe TRBD1 (8 bases). In nucleotides, the CDR3 is TGTGCCAGTAACAGGGGGGGGCACACCGGGGAGCTGTTTTTT. Residues: CASNRGGHTGELFF.